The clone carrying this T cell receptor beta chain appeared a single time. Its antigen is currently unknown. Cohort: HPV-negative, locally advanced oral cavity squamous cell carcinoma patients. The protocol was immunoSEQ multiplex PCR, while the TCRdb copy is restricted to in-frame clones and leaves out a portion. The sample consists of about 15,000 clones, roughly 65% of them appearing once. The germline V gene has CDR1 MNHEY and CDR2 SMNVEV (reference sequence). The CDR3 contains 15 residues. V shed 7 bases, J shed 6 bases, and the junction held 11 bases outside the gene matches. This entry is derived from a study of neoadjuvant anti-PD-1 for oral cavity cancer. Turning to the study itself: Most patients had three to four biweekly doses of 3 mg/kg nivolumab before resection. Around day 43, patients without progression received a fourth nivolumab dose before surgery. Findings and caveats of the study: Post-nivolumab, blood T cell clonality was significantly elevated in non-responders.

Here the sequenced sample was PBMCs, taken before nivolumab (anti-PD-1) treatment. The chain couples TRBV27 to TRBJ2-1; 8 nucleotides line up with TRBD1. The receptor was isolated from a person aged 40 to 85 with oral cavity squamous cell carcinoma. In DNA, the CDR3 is TGTGCCAGCAACCCAGGGACAGGAAGGCCCAATGAGCAGTTCTTC. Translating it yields CASNPGTGRPNEQFF.